These 31 T cell receptor beta chains came from one sample sequenced in a study of cytomegalovirus exposure and HLA in healthy donors. Researchers ran the PCR with 60 Vbeta and 13 Jbeta primers. Using immunoSEQ multiplex PCR, the repertoire was profiled, and TCRdb retains in-frame clones only, with some absent. This sample contains around 140,000 clones. The sample consisted of PBMCs. These receptors all stem from a woman between 50 and 59 years old in good health and CMV-seronegative.

The chain joins TRBV27 to TRBJ2-3; 9 positions match TRBD2. Per the germline V gene, CDR1 is MNHEY and CDR2 is SMNVEV (reference sequence). This CDR3 spans 15 amino acids. V was pared by 6 bases and J by 6 bases, with 10 bases of the junction left unmatched. The CDR3 bases are TGTGCCAGCAGGCGAGGCGGGGGGGCGTGGGATACGCAGTATTTT. It specifies CASRRGGGAWDTQYF.

As regards this clone: The CDR3 end shows no conserved phenylalanine or tryptophan, and so a read error is likely. The DNA is omitted, as the CDR3 cannot be located on it reliably, and the CDR3 follows TCRdb's listing. This chain joins TRBV28 and TRBJ1-1; the table calls TRBD1, which could not be checked here. Per germline, CDR1 MDHEN and CDR2 SYDVKM. The CDR3 is 9 amino acids long, termini counted. CDR3 region: CASRDRAWG.

The V and J genes are TRBV7-8 and TRBJ2-1; no clear D. The CDR3 is 14 residues long. Trimming cost V 0 bases and J 5 bases, with 8 bases left between them. Looked up from germline, CDR1 is SGHVS and CDR2 is FQNEAQ. The CDR3 loop reads CASSLAPVDNEQFF. For the CDR3, the DNA is TGTGCCAGCAGCTTAGCACCCGTAGACAATGAGCAGTTCTTC.

The V call is TRBV27, the J call TRBJ2-3; 9 bases align to TRBD2. The length of the CDR3 is 17 residues. With V trimmed by 7 bases and J by 1 base, 12 bases remained unmatched. Germline loops: CDR1 MNHEY, CDR2 SMNVEV (reference sequence). The CDR3 loop reads CASMGGGGALGTDTQYF. CDR3 sequence (DNA): TGTGCCAGCATGGGTGGCGGGGGGGCATTGGGCACAGATACGCAGTATTTT.

The J gene is TRBJ1-1, the V gene TRBV5-8; D might be TRBD1 (5 bases). Deletions cut 2 bases from V and 3 bases from J, with 8 bases between. This CDR3 is 13 amino acids long. In germline, CDR1 is SGHTS, CDR2 YDEGEE. Here the CDR3 DNA reads TGTGCCAGCAGCTTCACAGGATACACTGAAGCTTTCTTT. Its protein is CASSFTGYTEAFF.

The chain couples TRBV5-1 to TRBJ2-5; TRBD2 aligns across 11 bases. V was pared by 4 bases and J by 2 bases, with 4 bases of the junction left unmatched. The CDR3 runs 15 residues. Germline V gene lookup returns CDR1 SGHRS and CDR2 YFSETQ. The CDR3 DNA reads as TGCGCCAGCAGCCCGGGACTAGCGGAACAAGAGACCCAGTACTTC. It translates to CASSPGLAEQETQYF. The full variable domain, with the rest looked up from reference TRBV5-1 and TRBJ2-5, is KAGVTQTPRYLIKTRGQQVTLSCSPISGHRSVSWYQQTPGQGLQFLFEYFSETQRNKGNFPGRFSGRQFSNSRSEMNVSTLELGDSALYLCASSPGLAEQETQYFGPGTRLLVL.

The chain uses TRBV27 and TRBJ1-6, with D possibly matching TRBD1 (5 bases). The CDR3 has 14 residues. V was trimmed by 6 bases and J by 7 bases, leaving 13 bases between them. Germline CDR1 and CDR2: MNHEY and SMNVEV (reference sequence). DNA for the CDR3: TGTGCCAGCAGGGGGCGGGGCGGCAATTCACCCCTCCACTTT. Amino acid sequence: CASRGRGGNSPLHF.

The chain joins TRBV19 to TRBJ2-6, with TRBD1 as a possible D gene (5 bases). This CDR3 spans 16 amino acids. Germline-derived CDR1 and CDR2 are LNHDA and SQIVND (reference sequence). V shed 5 bases and J shed 4 bases, with 15 bases lying between them. The CDR3 DNA reads as TGTGCCAGTAGTCCCCAGGGAACCAGAGGGGCCAACGTCCTGACTTTC. This gives the protein CASSPQGTRGANVLTF.

The rearrangement joins TRBV7-2 to TRBJ2-1, with a tentative D call TRBD2 (5 bases). CDR1 and CDR2 from the germline V gene are SGHTA and FQGNSA. This CDR3 is built from 12 residues. Trimming removed 1 base at V and 10 bases at J, with 8 bases between. CDR3 loop: CASSLVQREQFF. Here the CDR3 DNA reads TGTGCCAGCAGCTTAGTGCAGCGGGAGCAGTTCTTC.

About this clone itself: Other DNA sequences from this sample encode an identical CDR3 as well. The chain is built from TRBV19 and TRBJ1-5; TRBD1 agrees at 8 bases. In germline, CDR1 is LNHDA, CDR2 SQIVND (reference sequence). The junction had 4 bases not matched to a gene; V was cut back by 7 bases and J by 2 bases. The CDR3 is made up of 14 amino acids. For the CDR3, the DNA is TGTGCCAGTACCATGACAGGGGGCAATCAGCCCCAGCATTTT. It codes for CASTMTGGNQPQHF.

This sequence joins TRBV19 and TRBJ2-2; D is perhaps TRBD1 (6 bases). Trimming shortened V by 7 bases and J by 6 bases, and 15 bases separated the two germline ends. The CDR3 totals 14 residues. From germline, CDR1 is LNHDA and CDR2 SQIVND (reference sequence). CDR3 coding DNA: TGTGCCAGTACGAAGGGGGTTGACGCCGGGGAGCTGTTTTTT. It yields the protein CASTKGVDAGELFF.

Written as DNA, the CDR3 is TGTGCCACCAGCAGAAATCGTAGGGGGATGAACACTGAAGCTTTCTTT. Residues: CATSRNRRGMNTEAFF. This chain uses TRBV15 with TRBJ1-1; D is perhaps TRBD1 (6 bases). This CDR3 is 16 amino acids long. Germline V gives CDR1 LNHNV, CDR2 YYDKDF (reference sequence). Trimming took off 2 bases at V and 0 bases at J, with 13 bases between the two ends.

V gene TRBV4-3 combines with J gene TRBJ2-4, with a possible D match to TRBD2 (6 bases). Germline V gene data show CDR1 as LGHNA and CDR2 as YSLEER. The CDR3 consists of 15 residues. Trimming pared 0 bases from V and 9 bases from J, leaving 15 bases between. CDR3 amino acids: CASSQERVGGSIQYF. Written as DNA, the CDR3 is TGCGCCAGCAGCCAAGAACGGGTGGGAGGAAGCATTCAGTACTTC.

The chain combines TRBV7-9 with TRBJ2-3, with D unresolved. Trimming shortened V by 11 bases and J by 1 base, and 10 bases separated the two germline ends. Germline V CDR1 and CDR2: SEHNR, FQNEAQ (reference sequence). This CDR3 is 12 amino acids long. This CDR3 is CALAARTDTQYF. CDR3 bases: TGTGCCCTCGCGGCTCGCACAGATACGCAGTATTTT.

The gene calls are TRBV6-1 and TRBJ1-4; perhaps TRBD1 as D (6 bases). The CDR3 loop spans 16 amino acids. V was trimmed by 4 bases and J by 6 bases, leaving 18 bases between them. The germline CDR1 and CDR2 sequences are MNHNS and SASEGT. The CDR3 bases are TGTGCCAGCAGTGCAGGATGGGGGGGGCTACATGAAAAACTGTTTTTT. This translates into CASSAGWGGLHEKLFF.

This chain links TRBV21-1 with TRBJ2-7; no check of the table's D call, TRBD2, against the DNA was made. TRBV21-1 corresponds to a pseudogene. The CDR3 has 11 residues. DNA for the CDR3: TGTGCCAGCACGGAGCCCTACGAGCAGTACTTC. This sequence encodes CASTEPYEQYF.

This rearrangement joins TRBV5-4 to TRBJ1-5, with 8 bases fitting TRBD1. Germline V gene data show CDR1 as SGHNT and CDR2 as YYREEE (reference sequence). V lost 4 bases and J lost 7; bases outside the gene matches: 4. CDR3 size: 13 residues. CDR3 amino acids: CASSEDRDQPQHF. CDR3 nucleotides: TGTGCCAGCAGCGAGGACAGGGACCAGCCCCAGCATTTT.

The rearrangement joins TRBV7-2 to TRBJ2-2, with unresolved D. V was trimmed by 0 bases and J by 7 bases, leaving 9 bases between them. This CDR3 is built from 14 residues. The V gene's germline CDR1 is SGHTA and CDR2 FQGNSA. CDR3 nucleotide sequence: TGTGCCAGCAGCTTAGCCCAGACTCACGGGGAGCTGTTTTTT. Amino acids: CASSLAQTHGELFF.

V gene TRBV27 combines with J gene TRBJ1-2, with D uncertain. Germline values: CDR1 MNHEY, CDR2 SMNVEV (reference sequence). CDR3 size: 14 residues. The ends were cut back, 6 bases at V and 7 bases at J, with 18 bases in the middle. CDR3 sequence: CASSQVPFRGGYTF. The DNA for the CDR3 is TGTGCCAGCAGCCAAGTCCCCTTTAGAGGTGGCTACACCTTC.

The CDR3: CASSPTGTQGHEQYF. CDR3 coding DNA: TGTGCCAGCAGCCCGACCGGGACACAAGGCCACGAGCAGTACTTC. The chain is built from TRBV7-6 and TRBJ2-7, with D perhaps matching TRBD1 (6 bases). V dropped 5 bases and J dropped 5 bases, with 19 bases sitting between them. CDR1 is SGHVS and CDR2 is FNYEAQ in the germline V gene. This CDR3 is 15 amino acids long.

This chain links TRBV7-3 with TRBJ2-3; D is possibly TRBD1 (7 bases). The CDR3 is 18 amino acids. Germline V gives CDR1 SGHTA, CDR2 FQGTGA. Deletions cut 2 bases from V and 3 bases from J, with 21 bases between. The CDR3 sequence: CASSLSLVGGAGTDTQYF. CDR3 nucleotide sequence: TGTGCCAGCAGCTTATCACTCGTAGGGGGCGCGGGAACAGATACGCAGTATTTT.

The J gene is TRBJ2-7, the V gene TRBV30; maybe TRBD2 (5 bases). Germline-derived CDR1 and CDR2 are GTSNPN and SVGIG (reference sequence). The CDR3 loop spans 12 amino acids. The V and J ends lost 4 bases and 1 base respectively, with 8 bases between them. This CDR3 reads CAWNSGSYEQYF. CDR3 coding DNA: TGTGCCTGGAATTCGGGGTCCTACGAGCAGTACTTC.

The chain recombines TRBV7-6 with TRBJ2-1; 9 bases are a match to TRBD2. The CDR3 loop spans 16 amino acids. V was clipped by 8 bases and J by 3 bases; unmatched bases: 11. The V gene's germline CDR1 is SGHVS and CDR2 FNYEAQ. CDR3 protein: CASRDSGRRGYNEQFF. CDR3 bases: TGTGCCAGCCGAGATAGCGGGAGACGGGGCTACAATGAGCAGTTCTTC.

The chain carries TRBV7-2 and TRBJ2-3, with TRBD2 matching over 9 bases. The CDR3 runs to 16 residues. CDR1 SGHTA and CDR2 FQGNSA come from the germline V gene. Losses at the gene ends were 4 bases for V and 1 base for J; bases not matched to a gene: 6. The CDR3 sequence is CASSWGRLAGTDTQYF. The CDR3 nucleotides read TGTGCCAGCAGCTGGGGCAGACTAGCGGGCACAGATACGCAGTATTTT. The whole variable domain, filled in from reference TRBV7-2 and TRBJ2-3, reads GAGVSQSPSNKVTEKGKDVELRCDPISGHTALYWYRQSLGQGLEFLIYFQGNSAPDKSGLPSDRFSAERTGGSVSTLTIQRTQQEDSAVYLCASSWGRLAGTDTQYFGPGTRLTVL.

This sequence joins TRBV4-1 and TRBJ2-3, with 10 bases matching TRBD2. This CDR3 has 17 residues. Germline V gene lookup returns CDR1 MGHRA and CDR2 YSYEKL. V gave up 0 bases and J gave up 4 bases; unmatched junction bases: 7. The CDR3 sequence is CASSQDPSGSYADTQYF. The CDR3 nucleotides are TGCGCCAGCAGCCAAGATCCTAGCGGGAGTTACGCAGATACGCAGTATTTT.

The J gene is TRBJ2-6, the V gene TRBV9; TRBD2 is a possible D gene (7 bases). The V gene's germline CDR1 is SGDLS and CDR2 YYNGEE. Trimming pared 2 bases from V and 0 bases from J, leaving 15 bases between. This CDR3 has 18 residues. The CDR3 DNA sequence: TGTGCCAGCAGCGTCGCGGGGGCCCCGAACTCTGGGGCCAACGTCCTGACTTTC. This translates into CASSVAGAPNSGANVLTF.

The chain has TRBV5-1 and TRBJ2-6, with 9 bases matching TRBD1. Germline CDR1 and CDR2: SGHRS and YFSETQ. There are 17 residues in the CDR3. Trimming removed 6 bases from V and 3 bases from J; junction bases left unmatched: 10. CDR3 DNA: TGCGCCAGCACCACGGACAGGGGACGAGGTGGGGCCAACGTCCTGACTTTC. It specifies CASTTDRGRGGANVLTF.

The V gene is TRBV4-1, the J gene TRBJ2-3; 8 bases agree with TRBD1. In germline, CDR1 is MGHRA, CDR2 YSYEKL. The CDR3 length is 16 residues. J lost 5 bases, V lost 2 bases, and 9 bases had no gene match. The CDR3 DNA sequence: TGCGCCAGCAGCCAATTTTATACAGGGGGAGGAGATACGCAGTATTTT. It codes for CASSQFYTGGGDTQYF.

This rearrangement joins TRBV7-3 to TRBJ2-2; D is perhaps TRBD2 (5 bases). Trimming cost V 1 base and J 5 bases, with 5 bases left between them. The length of the CDR3 is 13 residues. CDR1 and CDR2 from the germline V gene are SGHTA and FQGTGA. CDR3 DNA sequence: TGTGCCAGCAGCTTAATAGCGACCGGGGAGCTGTTTTTT. Protein product: CASSLIATGELFF.

The rearrangement joins TRBV19 to TRBJ2-4; unclear D gene. The CDR3 is 11 residues long. Trimming cost V 3 bases and J 7 bases, with 4 bases left between them. Germline V CDR1 and CDR2: LNHDA, SQIVND (reference sequence). This CDR3 reads CASSIGNIQYF. DNA for the CDR3: TGTGCCAGTAGTATCGGGAACATTCAGTACTTC. Complete variable domain (other parts from reference TRBV19 and TRBJ2-4): DGGITQSPKYLFRKEGQNVTLSCEQNLNHDAMYWYRQDPGQGLRLIYYSQIVNDFQKGDIAEGYSVSREKKESFPLTVTSAQKNPTAFYLCASSIGNIQYFGAGTRLSVL.

CDR3 DNA sequence: TGTGCCAGCAGCCTTGGGACAGGGGGAAATAGCAATCAGCCCCAGCATTTT. Protein: CASSLGTGGNSNQPQHF. This rearrangement joins TRBV4-2 to TRBJ1-5; 11 bases line up with TRBD1. V shed 4 bases and J 0 bases; nucleotides not matched to a gene: 5. The CDR3 length is 17 residues. Germline-derived CDR1 and CDR2 are LGHNA and YNFKEQ.